This TCR beta chain was identified during a study of T cells after yellow fever vaccination. The study made its TCR cDNA through 5'RACE template switching. That step introduced a universal primer site along with UMIs. TCRdb redid the calling of the 5' RACE reads with MiXCR, one entry per CDR3 protein. Of some 500,000 distinct CDR3 sequences in the sample, about 14% were seen once. This clonotype was seen a few times. The antigen is not known. This CDR3 comprises 13 residues. V lost 6 bases to trimming and J lost 1 base, with 12 bases between them. The germline V gene encodes CDR1 SQVTM and CDR2 ANQGSEA. Findings of the study overall: Post-booster repertoires contained most primary-vaccination clones again (96% CD4, around 88% CD8).

The genes are TRBV29-1 and TRBJ1-1; maybe TRBD1 (6 bases). This specimen consisted of PBMCs, obtained on the day of the yellow fever booster vaccination. The receptor was isolated from a man between 25 and 39 years old who received the YFV17D yellow fever vaccine. Written as DNA, the CDR3 is TGCAGCGTGGGGGGCGCGTCGAACACTGAAGCTTTCTTT. This sequence encodes CSVGGASNTEAFF.